This T cell receptor beta chain derives from a study of blood T cell repertoires in COVID-19. Per the germline V gene, CDR1 is SQVTM and CDR2 is ANQGSEA. The J segment lost 3 bases and the V segment lost 1 base, leaving 7 bases of the junction unmatched. The CDR3 consists of 16 residues. TCRdb's copy holds only in-frame clones and misses some; the assay was immunoSEQ multiplex PCR. The data show 450,000 to 600,000 clones, approximately 90% seen once. Study members were between 18 and 89 years old and lived in 24 US regions. The chain is built from TRBV29-1 and TRBJ2-7; the match to TRBD2 covers 12 bases. Input material: PBMCs or T cells enriched from blood (not recorded which). The clonotype was recovered from a woman between 18 and 29 years old who had recovered from COVID-19. The CDR3: CSVEGETSGGYYEQYF. The CDR3, as DNA: TGCAGCGTTGAAGGCGAAACTAGCGGGGGGTACTACGAGCAGTACTTC.